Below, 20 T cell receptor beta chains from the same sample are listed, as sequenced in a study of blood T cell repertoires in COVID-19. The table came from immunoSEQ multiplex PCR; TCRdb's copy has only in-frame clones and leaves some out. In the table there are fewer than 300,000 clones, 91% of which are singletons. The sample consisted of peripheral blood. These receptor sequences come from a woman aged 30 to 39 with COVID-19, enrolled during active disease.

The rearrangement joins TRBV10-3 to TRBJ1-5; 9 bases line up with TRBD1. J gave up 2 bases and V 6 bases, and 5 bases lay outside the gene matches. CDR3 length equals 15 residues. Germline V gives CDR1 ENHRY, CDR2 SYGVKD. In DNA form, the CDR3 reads TGTGCCATCAGACAGGGGGCTGGGGGCAATCAGCCCCAGCATTTT. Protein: CAIRQGAGGNQPQHF.

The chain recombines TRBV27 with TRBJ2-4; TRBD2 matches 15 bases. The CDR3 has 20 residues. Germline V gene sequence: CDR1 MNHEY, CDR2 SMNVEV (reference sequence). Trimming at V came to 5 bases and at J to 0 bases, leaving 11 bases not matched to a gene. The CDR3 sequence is CASSPSRTSGRAVAKNIQYF. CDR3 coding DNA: TGTGCCAGCAGTCCTTCCCGGACTAGCGGGAGGGCCGTAGCCAAAAACATTCAGTACTTC.

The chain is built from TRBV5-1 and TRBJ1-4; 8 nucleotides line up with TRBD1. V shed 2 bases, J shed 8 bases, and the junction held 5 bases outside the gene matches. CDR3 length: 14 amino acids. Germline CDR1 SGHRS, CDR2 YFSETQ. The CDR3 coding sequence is TGCGCCAGCAGCTTCGGACAGGGTAGAGAAAAACTGTTTTTT. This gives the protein CASSFGQGREKLFF.

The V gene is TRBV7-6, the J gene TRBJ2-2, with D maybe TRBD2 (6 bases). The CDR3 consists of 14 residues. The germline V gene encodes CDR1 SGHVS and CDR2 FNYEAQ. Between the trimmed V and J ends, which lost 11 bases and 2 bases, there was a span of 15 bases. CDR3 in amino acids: CALRDWDNTGELFF. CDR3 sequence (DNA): TGTGCCCTACGGGACTGGGATAACACCGGGGAGCTGTTTTTT. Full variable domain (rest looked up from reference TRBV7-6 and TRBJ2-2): GAGVSQSPRYKVTKRGQDVALRCDPISGHVSLYWYRQALGQGPEFLTYFNYEAQQDKSGLPNDRFSAERPEGSISTLTIQRTEQRDSAMYRCALRDWDNTGELFFGEGSRLTVL.

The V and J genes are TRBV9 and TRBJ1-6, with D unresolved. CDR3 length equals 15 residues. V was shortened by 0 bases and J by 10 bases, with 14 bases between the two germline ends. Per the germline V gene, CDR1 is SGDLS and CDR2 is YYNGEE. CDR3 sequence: CASSVGRGPYSPLHF. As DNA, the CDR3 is TGTGCCAGCAGCGTAGGTCGCGGTCCATACTCACCCCTCCACTTT. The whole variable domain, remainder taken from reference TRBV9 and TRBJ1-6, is DSGVTQTPKHLITATGQRVTLRCSPRSGDLSVYWYQQSLDQGLQFLIQYYNGEERAKGNILERFSAQQFPDLHSELNLSSLELGDSALYFCASSVGRGPYSPLHFGNGTRLTVT.

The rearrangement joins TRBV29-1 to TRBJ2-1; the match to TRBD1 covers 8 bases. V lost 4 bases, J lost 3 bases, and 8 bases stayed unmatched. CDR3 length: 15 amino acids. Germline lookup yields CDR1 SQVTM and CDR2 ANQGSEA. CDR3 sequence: CSVGSKTGVYNEQFF. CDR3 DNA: TGCAGCGTTGGTTCCAAGACAGGGGTCTACAATGAGCAGTTCTTC.

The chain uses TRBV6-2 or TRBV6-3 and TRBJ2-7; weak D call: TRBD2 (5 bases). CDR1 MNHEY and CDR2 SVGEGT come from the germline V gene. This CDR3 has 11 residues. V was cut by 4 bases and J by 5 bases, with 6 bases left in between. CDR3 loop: CASSFGDEQYF. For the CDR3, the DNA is TGTGCCAGCAGTTTCGGGGACGAGCAGTACTTC.

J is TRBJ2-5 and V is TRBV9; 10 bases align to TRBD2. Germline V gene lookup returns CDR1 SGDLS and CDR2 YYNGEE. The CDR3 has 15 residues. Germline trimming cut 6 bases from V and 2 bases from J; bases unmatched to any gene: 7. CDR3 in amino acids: CASTLAGGVQETQYF. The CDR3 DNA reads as TGTGCCAGCACTTTAGCGGGAGGAGTTCAAGAGACCCAGTACTTC.

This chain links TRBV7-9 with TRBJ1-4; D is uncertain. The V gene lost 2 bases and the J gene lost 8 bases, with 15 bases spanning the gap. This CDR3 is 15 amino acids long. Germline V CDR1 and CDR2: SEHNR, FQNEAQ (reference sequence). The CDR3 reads CASSLYFGEGEKLFF. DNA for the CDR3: TGTGCCAGCAGCTTATATTTTGGGGAGGGCGAAAAACTGTTTTTT.

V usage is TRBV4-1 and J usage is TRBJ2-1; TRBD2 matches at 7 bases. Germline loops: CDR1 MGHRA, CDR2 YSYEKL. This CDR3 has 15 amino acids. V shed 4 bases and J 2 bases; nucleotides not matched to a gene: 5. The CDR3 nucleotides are TGCGCCAGCAGCCGACTAGCCGGAACCTACAATGAGCAGTTCTTC. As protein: CASSRLAGTYNEQFF.

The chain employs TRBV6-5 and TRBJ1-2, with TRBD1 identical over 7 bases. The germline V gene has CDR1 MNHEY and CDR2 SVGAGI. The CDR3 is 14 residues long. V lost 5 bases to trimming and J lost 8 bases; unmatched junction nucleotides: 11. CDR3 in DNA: TGTGCCAGCAGTCCACCCGGACAGGTACGAGGCTACACCTTC. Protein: CASSPPGQVRGYTF.

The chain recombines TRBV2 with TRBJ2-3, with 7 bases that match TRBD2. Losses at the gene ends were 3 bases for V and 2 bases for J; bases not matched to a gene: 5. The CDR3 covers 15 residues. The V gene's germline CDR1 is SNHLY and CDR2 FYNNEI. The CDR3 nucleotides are TGTGCCAGCAGTGATGTGGGAGGGTTCACAGATACGCAGTATTTT. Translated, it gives CASSDVGGFTDTQYF.

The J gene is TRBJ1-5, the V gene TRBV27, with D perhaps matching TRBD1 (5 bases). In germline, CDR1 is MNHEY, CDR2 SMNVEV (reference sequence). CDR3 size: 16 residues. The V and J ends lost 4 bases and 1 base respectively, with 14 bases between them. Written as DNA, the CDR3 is TGTGCCAGCAGTTATCAGGGTTTGGCGAGCAATCAGCCCCAGCATTTT. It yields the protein CASSYQGLASNQPQHF.

CDR3 region: CASNQGGPGANVLTF. CDR3 DNA sequence: TGTGCCAGCAATCAGGGGGGCCCTGGGGCCAACGTCCTGACTTTC. This rearrangement joins TRBV7-8 to TRBJ2-6; tentative D call: TRBD1 (7 bases). CDR3 length: 15 amino acids. Trimming took off 7 bases at V and 2 bases at J, with 12 bases between the two ends. Germline V lookup: CDR1 SGHVS, CDR2 FQNEAQ.

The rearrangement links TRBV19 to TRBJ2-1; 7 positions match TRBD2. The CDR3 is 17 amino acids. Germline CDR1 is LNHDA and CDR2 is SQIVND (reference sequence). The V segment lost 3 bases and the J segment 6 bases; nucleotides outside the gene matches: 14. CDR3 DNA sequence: TGTGCCAGTAGTATCTCCCGGTTCCTGGCTAGCGGCAATGAGCAGTTCTTC. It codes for CASSISRFLASGNEQFF.

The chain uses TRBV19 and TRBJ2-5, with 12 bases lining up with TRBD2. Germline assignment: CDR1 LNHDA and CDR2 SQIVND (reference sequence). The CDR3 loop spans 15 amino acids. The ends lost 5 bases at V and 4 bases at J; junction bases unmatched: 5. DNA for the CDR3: TGTGCCAGTAGTGCGACTAGCGGGAGCGGAGAGACCCAGTACTTC. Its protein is CASSATSGSGETQYF.

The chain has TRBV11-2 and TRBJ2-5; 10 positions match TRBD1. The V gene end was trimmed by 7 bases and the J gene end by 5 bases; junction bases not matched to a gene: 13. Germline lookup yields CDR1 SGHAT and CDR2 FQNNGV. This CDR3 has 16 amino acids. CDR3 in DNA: TGTGCCAGCACCCCCGCGGGACAGGGGCCCTGGGAGACCCAGTACTTC. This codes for CASTPAGQGPWETQYF.

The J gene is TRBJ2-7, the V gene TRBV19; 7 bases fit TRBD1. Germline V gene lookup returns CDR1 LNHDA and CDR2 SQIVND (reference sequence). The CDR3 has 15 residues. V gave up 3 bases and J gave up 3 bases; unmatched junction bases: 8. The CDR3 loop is CASSIGQGEIYEQYF. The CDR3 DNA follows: TGTGCCAGTAGTATCGGGCAGGGGGAAATCTACGAGCAGTACTTC.

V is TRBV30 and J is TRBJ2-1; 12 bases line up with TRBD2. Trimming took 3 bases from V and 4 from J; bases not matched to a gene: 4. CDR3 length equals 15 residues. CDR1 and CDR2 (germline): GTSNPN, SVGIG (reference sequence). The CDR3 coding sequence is TGTGCCTGGAGAACAGGACTAGCGGGATACAATGAGCAGTTCTTC. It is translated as CAWRTGLAGYNEQFF.

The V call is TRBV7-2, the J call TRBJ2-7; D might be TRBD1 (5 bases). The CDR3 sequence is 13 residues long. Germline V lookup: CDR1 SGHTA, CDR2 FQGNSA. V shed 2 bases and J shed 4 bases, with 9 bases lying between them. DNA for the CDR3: TGTGCCAGCAGCTTACCCCAGGGTTACGAGCAGTACTTC. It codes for CASSLPQGYEQYF.